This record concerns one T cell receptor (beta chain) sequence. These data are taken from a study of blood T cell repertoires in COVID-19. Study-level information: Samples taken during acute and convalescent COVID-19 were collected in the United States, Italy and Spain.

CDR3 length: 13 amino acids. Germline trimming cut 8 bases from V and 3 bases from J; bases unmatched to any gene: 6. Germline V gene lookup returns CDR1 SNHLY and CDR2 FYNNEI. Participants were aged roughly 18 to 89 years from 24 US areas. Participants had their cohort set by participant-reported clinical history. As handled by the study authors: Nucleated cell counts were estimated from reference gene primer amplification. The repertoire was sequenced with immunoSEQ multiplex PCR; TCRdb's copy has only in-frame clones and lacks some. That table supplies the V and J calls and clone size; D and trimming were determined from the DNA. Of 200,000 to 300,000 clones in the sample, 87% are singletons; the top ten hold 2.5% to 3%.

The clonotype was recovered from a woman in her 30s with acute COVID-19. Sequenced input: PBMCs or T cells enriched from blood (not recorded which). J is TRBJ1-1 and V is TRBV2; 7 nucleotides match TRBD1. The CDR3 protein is CASGQGDDTEAFF. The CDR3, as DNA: TGTGCCAGCGGTCAGGGGGACGACACTGAAGCTTTCTTT.